This record concerns one T cell receptor (beta chain) sequence. No antigen is known for it. A junction end diverges from the germline sequence, so it may reflect a read error. The sample is drawn from a study of response to subunit inactivated influenza vaccine. Study findings and constraints: Authors proposed each seasonal influenza vaccination draws in few new T cells.

The CDR3 is made up of 15 amino acids. Looked up from germline, CDR1 is MGHDK and CDR2 is SYGVNS. Each CDR3 protein gets one entry after TCRdb re-called the RT-PCR reads with MiXCR. The table records about 700,000 distinct CDR3 sequences, around 14% of them present only once. V gene TRBV25-1 combines with J gene TRBJ2-7; D tentatively fits TRBD1 or TRBD2 (5 bases each). This specimen consisted of PBMCs from blood, obtained 14 days before vaccination. This TCR derives from a man aged 50-60 years who received an inactivated influenza vaccine. CDR3 region: CASSDPGTPLYKQYF. The CDR3 bases are TGTGCCAGCAGTGACCCGGGGACGCCGCTCTACAAGCAGTACTTC.